Listed below are T cell receptor beta chains from one sample, sequenced in a study of T cell responses to AZD1222 COVID-19 vaccine. Produced via immunoSEQ multiplex PCR; TCRdb's table is partial and in-frame only. The table lists 140,000 or so clones, 86% of them singletons. Here the sequenced sample was peripheral blood, taken 28 days after the second AZD1222 dose. These receptor sequences come from an adult who received the AZD1222 COVID-19 vaccine. The CDR3 runs from the conserved cysteine through the conserved F or W. The D gene is left open where the match is weak. Some rows have no size entry. The others give once, few or many, or a class for an expanded clone.

j_gene,abundance,d_gene,v_gene,CDR3aa,CDR3nt
TRBJ1-6,-,TRBD1,TRBV7-8,CASSPSPRQGSVSPLHF,TGTGCCAGCAGCCCCTCACCAAGACAGGGTAGTGTTTCACCCCTCCACTTT
TRBJ1-5,-,-,TRBV6-6,CASSPQGSYQPQHF,TGTGCCAGCAGTCCACAGGGAAGTTATCAGCCCCAGCATTTT
TRBJ1-2,-,-,TRBV7-2,CASSLRPNLPYGYTF,TGTGCCAGCAGCTTAAGACCGAATCTGCCCTATGGCTACACCTTC
TRBJ1-6,few,-,TRBV5-6,CASSLGARGSPLHF,TGTGCCAGCAGCTTGGGGGCTCGTGGATCACCCCTCCACTTT
TRBJ2-3,-,TRBD2,TRBV4-1,CASSQRLAGGPTDTQYF,TGCGCCAGCAGCCAACGACTAGCGGGGGGGCCTACAGATACGCAGTATTTT
TRBJ1-1,-,-,TRBV18,CASSPPRGGTNTEAFF,TGTGCCAGCTCACCACCGCGGGGGGGGACGAACACTGAAGCTTTCTTT
TRBJ2-1,-,-,TRBV15,CATSRVYYNEQFF,TGTGCCACCAGCAGAGTGTACTACAATGAGCAGTTCTTC
TRBJ1-5,-,TRBD1,TRBV19,CASSIQTGWVEQPQHF,TGTGCCAGTAGTATACAGACAGGGTGGGTAGAACAGCCCCAGCATTTT
TRBJ2-1,-,-,TRBV19,CASSIGVYNEQFF,TGTGCCAGTAGTATAGGGGTTTACAATGAGCAGTTCTTC
TRBJ2-1,-,-,TRBV12-3/TRBV12-4,CASTPTALVQFF,TGTGCCAGCACCCCGACTGCGTTGGTGCAGTTCTTC
TRBJ1-2,-,-,TRBV19,CASSISGANRGYTF,TGTGCCAGTAGTATAAGTGGGGCTAACCGGGGCTACACCTTC
TRBJ2-5,-,-,TRBV18,CASSLGLAGVAQYF,TGTGCCAGCTCCCTGGGACTGGCCGGGGTGGCCCAGTACTTC
TRBJ2-3,-,-,TRBV12-5,CAYPSDTQYF,TGTGCTTATCCCTCCGATACGCAGTATTTT
TRBJ1-4,-,-,TRBV5-4,CASSTEEGNEKLFF,TGTGCCAGCAGCACCGAGGAGGGTAATGAAAAACTGTTTTTT
TRBJ2-4,-,TRBD2,TRBV5-6,CASSQGLATNIQYF,TGTGCCAGCAGCCAAGGACTAGCGACAAACATTCAGTACTTC
TRBJ2-7,-,-,TRBV7-8,CASRSDPQGTYEQYF,TGTGCCAGCAGATCAGACCCGCAGGGGACCTACGAGCAGTACTTC
TRBJ2-5,-,-,TRBV18,CASSPPTGFSSETQYF,TGTGCCAGCTCACCCCCCACAGGGTTCAGTAGCGAGACCCAGTACTTC
TRBJ1-5,-,-,TRBV7-9,CASSPRGSGDQPQHF,TGTGCCAGCAGCCCCCGAGGCAGCGGGGATCAGCCCCAGCATTTT
TRBJ2-1,-,TRBD2,TRBV13,CASSLDPSGGVNEQFF,TGTGCCAGCAGCTTAGATCCTAGCGGGGGGGTCAATGAGCAGTTCTTC
TRBJ1-4,-,TRBD1,TRBV12-3/TRBV12-4,CASSTGTAKKLFF,TGTGCCAGCAGTACAGGGACAGCTAAAAAACTGTTTTTT
TRBJ1-2,-,-,TRBV24-1,CATSDDPKGRPTNYGYTF,TGTGCCACCAGTGACGACCCCAAAGGGCGGCCGACTAACTATGGCTACACCTTC
TRBJ2-5,-,TRBD2,TRBV5-1,CASSTLAGGLKETQYF,TGCGCCAGCAGCACACTAGCGGGGGGGCTGAAAGAGACCCAGTACTTC